This T cell receptor (beta chain) was identified during a study of human thymus T cells. Study findings and constraints: Thymic and blood repertoires appeared to carry a bias in their V and J gene usage.

V was trimmed by 0 bases and J by 4 bases, leaving 12 bases between them. From germline, CDR1 is GTSNPN and CDR2 SVGIG (reference sequence). The CDR3 length is 15 residues. As concerns this clone: Its matching antigen is unknown.

Healthy Finnish infants undergoing corrective surgery for congenital heart defects were used as donors. Genomic DNA was extracted from every available blood leukocyte. The repertoire was sequenced with immunoSEQ multiplex PCR; TCRdb's copy has only in-frame clones and lacks some. Of fewer than 55,000 clones detected, 94% appear once; the ten largest clones hold about 0.12%. The sequence was collected from a boy under two years old with a congenital heart defect but otherwise immunologically healthy. Sequencing was performed on blood. The J gene is TRBJ1-4, the V gene TRBV30; no reliable D call. CDR3: CAWSVGQLLNEKLFF. The CDR3 DNA reads as TGTGCCTGGAGTGTTGGCCAGCTCCTTAATGAAAAACTGTTTTTT.